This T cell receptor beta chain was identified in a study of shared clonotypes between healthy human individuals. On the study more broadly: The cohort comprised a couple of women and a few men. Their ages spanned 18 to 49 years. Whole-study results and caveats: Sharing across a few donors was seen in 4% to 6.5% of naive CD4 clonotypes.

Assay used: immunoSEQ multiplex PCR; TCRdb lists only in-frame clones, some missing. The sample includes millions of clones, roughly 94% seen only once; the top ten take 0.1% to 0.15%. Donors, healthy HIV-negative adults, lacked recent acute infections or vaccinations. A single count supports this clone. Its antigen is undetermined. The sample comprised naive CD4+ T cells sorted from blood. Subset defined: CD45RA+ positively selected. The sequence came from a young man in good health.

The CDR3 nucleotides read TGTGCCAGCAGTGAAGCTTGGGACAGAACCTACGAGCAGTACTTC. Translated: CASSEAWDRTYEQYF. This sequence joins TRBV6-1 and TRBJ2-7; 7 bases map to TRBD1. V dropped 0 bases and J dropped 2; count of bases not matched to a gene: 4. This CDR3 region has 15 residues. CDR1 and CDR2 from the germline V gene are MNHNS and SASEGT.